This T cell receptor (beta chain) emerged from a study of T-cell reconstitution after alpha-beta-depleted transplantation in children. Study results and caveats: Two months or so post-transplant, alpha-beta T cells reportedly derived from several hundred expanded graft clones. By one year post-transplant, T-cell counts and diversity largely arose from T cells that were newly produced. Surviving thymic progenitors and recipient T cells were the source of high TCRbeta diversity at day 60 in some patients.

Library preparation (for TCRbeta) was performed with unique molecular identifiers. TCRdb used MiXCR to reprocess the PCR reads, holding one entry per CDR3 protein. This sample has hundreds of thousands of distinct CDR3 sequences, with 10% to 15% found just once. This clonotype was picked up many times. Its target is not known. The germline CDR1 and CDR2 sequences are SGHTA and FQGNSA. V lost 2 bases and J lost 5, with 16 bases in between. This CDR3 is 16 amino acids long. This clonotype originated in a girl under 10 years old with congenital amegakaryocytic thrombocytopenia, due to receive a stem cell transplant. J is TRBJ2-1 and V is TRBV7-2, with D hard to call. The material sequenced was PBMCs, taken before TCRalphabeta/CD19-depleted stem cell transplant. The CDR3 region has the DNA TGTGCCAGCAGCTTAAGGTCTATCGTGATGGACAATGAGCAGTTCTTC. It encodes CASSLRSIVMDNEQFF.